These T cell receptor beta chains were read from a single sample in a study of blood T cell repertoires in COVID-19. Generated by immunoSEQ multiplex PCR, the TCRdb table keeps only in-frame clones and is missing some. Of tens of thousands of clones listed, 85% are singletons. Sequences were obtained from peripheral blood. The receptors shown here come from a man aged 80 or over with acute or convalescent COVID-19. The CDR3 runs from the conserved cysteine through the conserved F or W.

TRBJ1-1	TRBV5-1	CASSLAGNTEAFF
TRBJ2-1	TRBV3-1/TRBV3-2	CASSLNLAGGFNEQFF
TRBJ1-1	TRBV19	CASMAGGRNTEAFF
TRBJ1-1	TRBV5-1	CASSGALNTEAFF
TRBJ1-1	TRBV27	CASRPSGQGVEAFF
TRBJ1-5	TRBV27	CASGDRGRQPQHF
TRBJ1-2	TRBV19	CASSIDRGPPNYGYTF
TRBJ2-3	TRBV6-6	CASTTWGTDTQYF
TRBJ1-2	TRBV13	CASTEGRGRTYGYTF
TRBJ2-7	TRBV24-1	CATSASGRAEVFEQYF
TRBJ1-5	TRBV24-1	CATSDSTGVQPQHF
TRBJ2-1	TRBV19	CASSSIGSSYNEQFF
TRBJ2-1	TRBV19	CASRRSGRRYNEQFF
TRBJ1-1	TRBV12-3/TRBV12-4	CASSFGSIEAFF
TRBJ1-4	TRBV24-1	CATSDCQGTCQSTNEKLFF
TRBJ2-4	TRBV28	CASSSQGAGAKNIQYF
TRBJ1-2	TRBV7-8	CASGIRGLNYGYTF
TRBJ1-5	TRBV19	CASSRDRQGPQHF
TRBJ1-2	TRBV19	CASSSSRGRGYGYTF
TRBJ1-4	TRBV7-2	CASSLGFGTHNEKLFF
TRBJ1-2	TRBV5-1	CASSFTGNYGYTF
TRBJ2-3	TRBV5-8	CASSLGQAQDTQYF
TRBJ1-1	TRBV12-2	CASRTFHSYTEAFF
TRBJ1-1	TRBV29-1	CSVGWRGRFPTEAFF
TRBJ1-1	TRBV6-6	CASPGVPDNQRIEAFF
TRBJ1-2	TRBV6-5	CASSYYGGNYGYTF
TRBJ1-2	TRBV6-1	CASSERVQGDYGYTF
TRBJ1-6	TRBV14	CASRPTTNNSPLHF
TRBJ1-3	TRBV2	CGDRGTSGNTIYF
TRBJ1-5	TRBV7-6	CASSLGGHGGCSHQPQHF
TRBJ2-7	TRBV5-4	CASSLTRLSSYEQYF
TRBJ2-7	TRBV4-1	CASSQDGDRGASYEQYF
TRBJ1-2	TRBV15	CATSQNPNANYGYTF
TRBJ2-6	TRBV19	CASRTEIYSGANVLTF
TRBJ2-7	TRBV7-2	CASSLGGLAVYYEQYF
TRBJ1-3	TRBV5-1	CASSPMGGNTIYF
TRBJ1-4	TRBV24-1	CATSDPGTGGRLFF
TRBJ1-4	TRBV10-3	CAISESSGGSEKLFF
TRBJ2-1	TRBV24-1	CATSEARVGGEQFF
TRBJ2-1	TRBV7-2	CASSPGGYEQFF
TRBJ1-1	TRBV15	CATSRDREPVMRNTEAFF
TRBJ1-1	TRBV6-5	CASSYSRRRTEAFF
TRBJ1-4	TRBV7-6	CASSLAGGGEKLFF
TRBJ2-7	TRBV12-3/TRBV12-4	CASSSGRYEQYF
TRBJ2-1	TRBV5-4	CASSRAGEAYNEQFF